This TCR beta chain stems from a study of blood T cell repertoires in COVID-19. Whole-study context: The analysed material was cDNA or gDNA that came from T cells, B-cell-depleted T cells, or PBMCs.

Germline V gives CDR1 SNHLY, CDR2 FYNNEI. The CDR3 loop spans 15 amino acids. Trimming pared 8 bases from V and 1 base from J, leaving 14 bases between. Authors' methods: Nucleated cell number was recorded as an estimate derived from reference gene primer amplification. Repertoires were generated with immunoSEQ multiplex PCR, while TCRdb's copy carries only in-frame clones and drops some. V, J and clone size reflect that table, while D and trimming were determined from the DNA. The repertoire holds 500,000 to 600,000 clones, with roughly nine tenths as singletons. Seattle cases were enrolled at active infection and followed longitudinally.

The clonotype was recovered from a woman in her 50s with COVID-19, enrolled during active disease. The gene calls are TRBV2 and TRBJ1-4, with D possibly being TRBD1 (5 bases). The specimen was peripheral blood. The CDR3 region is CASSGRDQTNEKLFF. Here the CDR3 DNA reads TGTGCCAGCTCCGGGAGGGACCAAACTAATGAAAAACTGTTTTTT. The full variable domain, its missing parts supplied by reference TRBV2 and TRBJ1-4, is EPEVTQTPSHQVTQMGQEVILRCVPISNHLYFYWYRQILGQKVEFLVSFYNNEISEKSEIFDDQFSVERPDGSNFTLKIRSTKLEDSAMYFCASSGRDQTNEKLFFGSGTQLSVL.